The sequence of this T cell receptor (beta chain) was determined in a study of naive and memory T cell subsets. Study-level points and caveats: Especially in CD8 cells, naive repertoires contained a few larger clonotypes, possibly CD45RA-re-expressing memory cells.

Two oligonucleotides, mixed equimolar, formed the beta constant-region primer covering TRBC1 and TRBC2. The ligated cDNA underwent four PCR rounds using SP2 and nested alpha and beta constant-region primers. An oligonucleotide with the SP2 primer and a 12-nucleotide UMI was ligated to the cDNA 3' end. TCRdb redid the calling of the UMI-ligation and nested PCR reads with MiXCR, one entry per CDR3 protein. The table has approximately 150,000 distinct CDR3 sequences, roughly 20% seen once; the top ten hold less than 0.13%. There are a few counts of this clonotype. Its specificity is unknown. This CDR3 is built from 13 residues. The V end lost 5 bases, the J end lost 7 bases, and 9 bases lay between the germline ends.

The genes are TRBV12-3 or TRBV12-4 and TRBJ1-6; D is unresolved. The TCR originated in a human donor in good health. The sample was naive CD4+ T cells from blood. CDR3 coding DNA: TGTGCCAGCAGTCCGATTTTAAATTCACCCCTCCACTTT. Protein product: CASSPILNSPLHF.